This TCR beta chain was captured by sequencing in a study of blood T cell repertoires in COVID-19. Across the whole study: The cDNA or gDNA used as material had been derived from T cells, B-cell-depleted T cells, or PBMCs.

This clone was picked up a small number of times. Clones were sequenced by immunoSEQ multiplex PCR, and TCRdb holds only the in-frame ones, with some missing. The table lists 240,000 or so clones, 88% of them singletons. V shed 2 bases, J shed 6 bases, and the junction held 10 bases outside the gene matches. The CDR3 covers 15 residues. Per the germline V gene, CDR1 is SGHRS and CDR2 is YFSETQ. The chain employs TRBV5-1 and TRBJ1-2, with TRBD1 matching 7 bases. Sequences were obtained from peripheral blood. The sequence came from a middle-aged woman who had recovered from COVID-19. CDR3 DNA sequence: TGCGCCAGCAGCTTTAACCCGACAGGGCACGATGGCTACACCTTC. Translated, it gives CASSFNPTGHDGYTF.